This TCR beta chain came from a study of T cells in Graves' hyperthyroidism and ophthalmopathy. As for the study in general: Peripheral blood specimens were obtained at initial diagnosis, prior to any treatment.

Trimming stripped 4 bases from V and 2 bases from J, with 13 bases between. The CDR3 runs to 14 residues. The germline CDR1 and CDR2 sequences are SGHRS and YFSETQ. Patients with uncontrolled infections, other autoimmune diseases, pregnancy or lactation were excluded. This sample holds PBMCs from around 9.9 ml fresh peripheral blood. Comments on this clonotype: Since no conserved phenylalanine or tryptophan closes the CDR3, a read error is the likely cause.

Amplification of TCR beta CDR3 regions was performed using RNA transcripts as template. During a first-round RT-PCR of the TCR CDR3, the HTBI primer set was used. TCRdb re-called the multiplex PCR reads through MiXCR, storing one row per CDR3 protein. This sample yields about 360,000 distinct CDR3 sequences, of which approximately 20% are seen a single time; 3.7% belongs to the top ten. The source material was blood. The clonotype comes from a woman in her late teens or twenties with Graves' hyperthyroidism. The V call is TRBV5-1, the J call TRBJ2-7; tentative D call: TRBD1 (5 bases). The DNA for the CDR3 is TGCGCCAGCAGCCTCGCAGGGATAGCCTACGAGCAGTACTAC. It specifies CASSLAGIAYEQYY.